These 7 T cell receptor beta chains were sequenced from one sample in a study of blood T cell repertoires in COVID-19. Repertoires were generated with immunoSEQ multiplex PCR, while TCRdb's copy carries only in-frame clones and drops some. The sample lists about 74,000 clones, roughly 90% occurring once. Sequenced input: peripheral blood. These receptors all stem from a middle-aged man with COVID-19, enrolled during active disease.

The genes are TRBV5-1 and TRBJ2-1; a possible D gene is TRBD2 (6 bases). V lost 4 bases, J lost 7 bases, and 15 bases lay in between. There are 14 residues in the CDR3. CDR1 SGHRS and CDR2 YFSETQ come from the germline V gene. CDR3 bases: TGCGCCAGCAGCGCGGGACTCACAGGAAATGAGCAGTTCTTC. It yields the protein CASSAGLTGNEQFF.

This CDR3 reads CASSIERLADFTDTQYF. Here the CDR3 DNA reads TGTGCCAGTAGTATAGAAAGACTAGCGGATTTCACAGATACGCAGTATTTT. J is TRBJ2-3 and V is TRBV19; 9 bases are a match to TRBD2. This CDR3 region has 17 residues. Germline V lookup: CDR1 LNHDA, CDR2 SQIVND (reference sequence). Trimming cost V 0 bases and J 2 bases; bases outside gene matches: 6.

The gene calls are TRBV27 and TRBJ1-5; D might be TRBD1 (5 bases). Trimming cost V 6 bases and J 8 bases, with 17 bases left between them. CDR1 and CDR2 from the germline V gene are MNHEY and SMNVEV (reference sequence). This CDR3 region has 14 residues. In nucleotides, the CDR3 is TGTGCCAGCAGCCGCCGGGACTCCAAAGAGCCCCAGCATTTT. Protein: CASSRRDSKEPQHF.

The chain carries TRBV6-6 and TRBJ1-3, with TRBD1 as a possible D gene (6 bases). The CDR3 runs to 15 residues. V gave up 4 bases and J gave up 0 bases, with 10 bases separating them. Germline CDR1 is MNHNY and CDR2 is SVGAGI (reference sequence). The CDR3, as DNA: TGTGCCAGCAGTTTCACAGGGAGCTCTGGAAACACCATATATTTT. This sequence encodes CASSFTGSSGNTIYF.

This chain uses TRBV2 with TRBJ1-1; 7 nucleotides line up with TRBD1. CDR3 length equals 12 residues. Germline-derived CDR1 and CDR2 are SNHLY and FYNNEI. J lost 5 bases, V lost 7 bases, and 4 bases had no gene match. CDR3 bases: TGTGCCAGCAAATCAGGGGGGACTGAAGCTTTCTTT. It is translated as CASKSGGTEAFF.

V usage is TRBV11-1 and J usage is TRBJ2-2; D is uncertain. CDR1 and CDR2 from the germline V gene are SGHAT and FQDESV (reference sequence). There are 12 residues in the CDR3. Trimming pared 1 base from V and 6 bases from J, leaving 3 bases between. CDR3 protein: CASSLGAGELFF. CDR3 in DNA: TGTGCCAGCAGCTTAGGAGCCGGGGAGCTGTTTTTT.

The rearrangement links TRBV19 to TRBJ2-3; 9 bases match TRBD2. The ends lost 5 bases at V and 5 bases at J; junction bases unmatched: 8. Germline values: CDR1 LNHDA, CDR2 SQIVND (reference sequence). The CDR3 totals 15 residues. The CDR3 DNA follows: TGTGCCAGTAGTCGGGCTAGCGGGACGTTAGATACGCAGTATTTT. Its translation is CASSRASGTLDTQYF.